These 26 T cell receptor beta chains were all obtained from the same sample, sequenced in a study of blood T cell repertoires in COVID-19. Clones were sequenced by immunoSEQ multiplex PCR, and TCRdb holds only the in-frame ones, with some missing. Among over 200,000 clones listed, around 79% were seen once. The sample comprised peripheral blood. The receptors derive from a woman aged 80 or older with acute or convalescent COVID-19.

DNA of the CDR3: TGTGCCACCAGCAACTTTGGGAACACCGGGGAGCTGTTTTTT. Encoded protein: CATSNFGNTGELFF. This sequence joins TRBV15 and TRBJ2-2; D gene uncertain. There are 14 residues in the CDR3. Germline V gene lookup returns CDR1 LNHNV and CDR2 YYDKDF (reference sequence). The V gene lost 4 bases and the J gene lost 1 base, with 7 bases spanning the gap.

The V call is TRBV7-9, the J call TRBJ1-3; TRBD1 matches at 8 bases. The CDR3 totals 16 residues. Germline CDR1 SEHNR, CDR2 FQNEAQ (reference sequence). The ends lost 6 bases at V and 0 bases at J; junction bases unmatched: 7. The DNA of the CDR3 is TGTGCCAGCAGGTCCACAGGGGGTAGCTCTGGAAACACCATATATTTT. It translates to CASRSTGGSSGNTIYF.

The chain links TRBV15 to TRBJ2-2; 10 bases align to TRBD2. V lost 1 base, J lost 2 bases, and 7 bases stayed unmatched. CDR3 length: 18 residues. The germline CDR1 and CDR2 sequences are LNHNV and YYDKDF (reference sequence). The CDR3 coding sequence is TGTGCCACCAGCAGAGTAGCGGGGGGCCGATTAAACACCGGGGAGCTGTTTTTT. Encoded protein: CATSRVAGGRLNTGELFF.

This clone was picked up a small number of times. The V gene is TRBV5-1, the J gene TRBJ1-5; D gene unclear. Germline assignment: CDR1 SGHRS and CDR2 YFSETQ. V was clipped by 0 bases and J by 5 bases, with 6 bases between them. The CDR3 is 13 residues long. DNA for the CDR3: TGCGCCAGCAGCTTGGGACAAGATCAGCCCCAGCATTTT. Translated, it gives CASSLGQDQPQHF.

The gene calls are TRBV7-8 and TRBJ2-1, with TRBD2 matching over 7 bases. Trimming at V came to 2 bases and at J to 4 bases, leaving 5 bases not matched to a gene. Looked up from germline, CDR1 is SGHVS and CDR2 is FQNEAQ. This CDR3 comprises 15 residues. The CDR3 protein is CASSLLGLSYNEQFF. Here the CDR3 DNA reads TGTGCCAGCAGCTTACTGGGACTATCTTACAATGAGCAGTTCTTC.

This clone was seen more than once but under ten times. The CDR3 spells CASSPALTGELFF. The CDR3 DNA reads as TGTGCCAGCAGCCCCGCACTCACCGGGGAGCTGTTTTTT. The chain uses TRBV2 and TRBJ2-2; D gene ambiguous. There are 13 residues in the CDR3. Germline V lookup: CDR1 SNHLY, CDR2 FYNNEI. Trimming removed 6 bases from V and 4 bases from J, with 9 bases in between.

The rearrangement links TRBV14 to TRBJ2-5; a weak D match, TRBD2 (5 bases). From germline, CDR1 is SGHDN and CDR2 FVKESK. V lost 4 bases and J lost 5, with 11 bases in between. The CDR3 sequence is 13 residues long. DNA of the CDR3: TGTGCCAGCAGCCCAAATCGAGGGGAGACCCAGTACTTC. Protein: CASSPNRGETQYF.

J is TRBJ2-5 and V is TRBV6-5; possible D gene TRBD1, 7 bases. The CDR3 consists of 12 residues. Trimming left V 4 bases short and J 13 bases short, with 16 bases between. The germline gives CDR1 MNHEY, CDR2 SVGAGI. The CDR3 bases are TGTGCCAGCAGTTCCCAGGGGGGCCGACCGTACTTC. Residues: CASSSQGGRPYF.

This clone was found once. V is TRBV4-3 and J is TRBJ2-7; 9 positions agree with TRBD1. V lost 4 bases, J lost 7 bases, and 11 bases stayed unmatched. There are 15 residues in the CDR3. The germline V gene encodes CDR1 LGHNA and CDR2 YSLEER. The CDR3 here is CASSRDRDRVDEQYF. CDR3 coding DNA: TGCGCCAGCAGCCGAGACCGGGACAGGGTGGATGAGCAGTACTTC.

This chain joins TRBV7-2 and TRBJ2-2, with D tentatively TRBD2 (5 bases). The ends were cut back, 3 bases at V and 4 bases at J, with 15 bases in the middle. Germline V gene lookup returns CDR1 SGHTA and CDR2 FQGNSA. CDR3 length: 16 amino acids. The CDR3 here is CASSFSSSARTGELFF. In nucleotides, the CDR3 is TGTGCCAGCAGCTTTTCGAGTAGCGCTCGCACCGGGGAGCTGTTTTTT. The whole variable domain, filled in from reference TRBV7-2 and TRBJ2-2, reads GAGVSQSPSNKVTEKGKDVELRCDPISGHTALYWYRQSLGQGLEFLIYFQGNSAPDKSGLPSDRFSAERTGGSVSTLTIQRTQQEDSAVYLCASSFSSSARTGELFFGEGSRLTVL.

The chain recombines TRBV5-1 with TRBJ2-2; a possible D gene is TRBD1 (6 bases). Trimming removed 2 bases at V and 5 bases at J, with 10 bases between. CDR1 is SGHRS and CDR2 is YFSETQ in the germline V gene. This CDR3 spans 14 amino acids. CDR3 coding DNA: TGCGCCAGCAGCTTTACCGGACAGACCGGGGAGCTGTTTTTT. Amino acids: CASSFTGQTGELFF.

The V gene is TRBV5-4, the J gene TRBJ1-2, with TRBD1 identical over 11 bases. The V and J ends lost 0 bases and 7 bases, in that order; junction bases with no gene match: 11. This CDR3 has 17 amino acids. CDR1 and CDR2 (germline): SGHNT, YYREEE (reference sequence). As DNA, the CDR3 is TGTGCCAGCAGCTTGGGGCCTATTGGACAGGGGGCCTCTGGCTACACCTTC. Translating it yields CASSLGPIGQGASGYTF.

This chain connects TRBV6-5 to TRBJ1-2; 12 bases line up with TRBD1. J gave up 4 bases and V 11 bases, and 5 bases lay outside the gene matches. Germline lookup yields CDR1 MNHEY and CDR2 SVGAGI. The CDR3 length is 13 residues. The CDR3 sequence is CAAGTGGRYGYTF. Written as DNA, the CDR3 is TGTGCCGCCGGGACAGGGGGCCGCTATGGCTACACCTTC.

This chain's CDR3 is CASSLDRGLGETQYF. The CDR3 coding sequence is TGCGCCAGCAGCCTGGACAGGGGGCTCGGGGAGACCCAGTACTTC. The gene calls are TRBV5-1 and TRBJ2-5, with 11 positions matching TRBD1. The germline V gene encodes CDR1 SGHRS and CDR2 YFSETQ. V dropped 4 bases and J dropped 5; count of bases not matched to a gene: 7. There are 15 residues in the CDR3.

V gene TRBV12-3 or TRBV12-4 combines with J gene TRBJ1-5, with TRBD1 as a possible D gene (5 bases). V shed 7 bases and J shed 3 bases, with 10 bases lying between them. This CDR3 region has 13 residues. The CDR3 here is CASTTGDNQPQHF. The DNA of the CDR3 is TGTGCCAGCACCACGGGGGACAATCAGCCCCAGCATTTT.

The gene calls are TRBV5-4 and TRBJ2-5, with D unclear. Germline V CDR1 and CDR2: SGHNT, YYREEE (reference sequence). Between the trimmed V and J ends, which lost 0 bases and 4 bases, there was a span of 7 bases. This CDR3 contains 13 residues. The CDR3 reads CASSLASGETQYF. The CDR3 coding sequence is TGTGCCAGCAGCTTGGCCTCGGGAGAGACCCAGTACTTC. The full variable domain, with the rest looked up from reference TRBV5-4 and TRBJ2-5, is ETGVTQSPTHLIKTRGQQVTLRCSSQSGHNTVSWYQQALGQGPQFIFQYYREEENGRGNFPPRFSGLQFPNYSSELNVNALELDDSALYLCASSLASGETQYFGPGTRLLVL.

This chain links TRBV7-2 with TRBJ1-2, with 11 bases aligning to TRBD1. The CDR3 is made up of 17 amino acids. The V and J ends lost 4 bases and 2 bases, in that order; junction bases with no gene match: 9. The germline CDR1 and CDR2 sequences are SGHTA and FQGNSA. The CDR3, as DNA: TGTGCCAGCAGCTCCCAAGGGACAGGGGGACCAAACTATGGCTACACCTTC. Protein: CASSSQGTGGPNYGYTF.

This chain joins TRBV7-2 and TRBJ1-1; 11 bases map to TRBD1. V was pared by 1 base and J by 1 base, with 5 bases of the junction left unmatched. The CDR3 is 17 residues long. Germline loops: CDR1 SGHTA, CDR2 FQGNSA. In DNA form, the CDR3 reads TGTGCCAGCAGCTTAGTCGGGACAGGGGGTAAGAACACTGAAGCTTTCTTT. Residues: CASSLVGTGGKNTEAFF.

The rearrangement joins TRBV5-6 to TRBJ2-5; 10 nucleotides agree with TRBD2. Germline-derived CDR1 and CDR2 are SGHDT and YYEEEE. V was pared by 5 bases and J by 4 bases, with 20 bases of the junction left unmatched. This CDR3 is built from 19 residues. The CDR3 DNA reads as TGTGCCAGCAGTTCACTCGGGGCTAGCGGGGGACGCCTGGGAGAGACCCAGTACTTC. Translating it yields CASSSLGASGGRLGETQYF.

The rearrangement joins TRBV19 to TRBJ2-6, with TRBD2 as a possible D gene (6 bases). The CDR3 spans 15 residues. Trimming cost V 3 bases and J 2 bases, with 8 bases left between them. Per germline, CDR1 LNHDA and CDR2 SQIVND (reference sequence). This chain's CDR3 is CASSMGGPGANVLTF. CDR3 nucleotide sequence: TGTGCCAGTAGTATGGGGGGTCCTGGGGCCAACGTCCTGACTTTC.

The chain has TRBV6-5 and TRBJ1-2; D possibly corresponds to TRBD1 (6 bases). Trimming shortened V by 5 bases and J by 4 bases, and 14 bases separated the two germline ends. The CDR3 loop spans 14 amino acids. From germline, CDR1 is MNHEY and CDR2 SVGAGI. In nucleotides, the CDR3 is TGTGCCAGCAGTACCCTAGGGGGATCCTATGGCTACACCTTC. Translated, it gives CASSTLGGSYGYTF.

This clone has at least ten counts. The chain employs TRBV5-4 and TRBJ2-2, with TRBD1 identical over 11 bases. The CDR3 is made up of 16 amino acids. CDR1 and CDR2 from the germline V gene are SGHNT and YYREEE (reference sequence). V shed 2 bases and J 5 bases; nucleotides not matched to a gene: 5. The CDR3 DNA reads as TGTGCCAGCAGCTTCGGACAGGGGGCAGGGACCGGGGAGCTGTTTTTT. Protein: CASSFGQGAGTGELFF.

The rearrangement uses TRBV18 and TRBJ1-5; D is undetermined. The V end was cut by 6 bases, the J end by 4 bases, with 10 bases between. This CDR3 has 13 residues. Per the germline V gene, CDR1 is KGHSH and CDR2 is LQKENI. CDR3 amino acids: CASSGSMNQPQHF. CDR3 in DNA: TGTGCCAGCTCGGGCAGCATGAATCAGCCCCAGCATTTT.

This sequence joins TRBV20-1 and TRBJ2-7, with TRBD1 as a possible D gene (5 bases). V lost 6 bases and J lost 3, with 9 bases in between. Germline V gene sequence: CDR1 DFQATT, CDR2 SNEGSKA (reference sequence). The CDR3 totals 11 residues. CDR3 sequence: CSAITGYEQYF. The CDR3 bases are TGCAGTGCGATCACAGGCTACGAGCAGTACTTC.

V usage is TRBV4-3 and J usage is TRBJ1-1, with a tentative D call TRBD1 (5 bases). CDR3 length equals 15 residues. Trimming removed 1 base from V and 0 bases from J, with 9 bases in between. Germline V gene sequence: CDR1 LGHNA, CDR2 YSLEER. DNA of the CDR3: TGCGCCAGCAGCCAAGGGGAGGGGTTGAACACTGAAGCTTTCTTT. It encodes CASSQGEGLNTEAFF.

This clone has just a few counts. The chain joins TRBV5-6 to TRBJ1-4, with TRBD1 as a possible D gene (6 bases). The germline V and J ends were trimmed by 0 bases and 4 bases, with 13 bases remaining between them. The CDR3 covers 16 residues. CDR1 and CDR2 from the germline V gene are SGHDT and YYEEEE. The CDR3 nucleotides are TGTGCCAGCAGCTTGGATGGCGGGGGCGTTAATGAAAAACTGTTTTTT. This gives the protein CASSLDGGGVNEKLFF.